This TCR beta chain was sequenced for a study of persistence of HIV-infected CD4 T cells. The overall study: The sample holds CD4+ T cells responsive to CMV or HIV-1 Gag.

The CDR3 length is 13 residues. Germline lookup yields CDR1 SNHLY and CDR2 FYNNEI. The trim removed 5 bases at V and 6 bases at J, leaving 6 bases unmatched. The libraries were made with immunoSEQ version 4 in survey mode. TCRdb's copy holds only in-frame clones and misses some; the assay was immunoSEQ multiplex PCR. The table includes fewer than 35,000 clones, more than 75% detected once. Details on this clone: Antigen specificity is unknown.

Stimulation used 8 to 10 ug/mL lysate from CMV-infected fibroblasts. Sorted nonresponding memory CD4+ T cells were CD40L-negative, CD69-negative, CD45RO-high. This sequence was found in an adult woman with HIV who was CMV-seropositive. This sequence joins TRBV2 and TRBJ2-7; TRBD1 agrees at 8 bases. Specimen: CD4+ T cells sorted from PBMCs after 18-hour stimulation, collected from a patient who received antiretroviral therapy. Here the CDR3 reads CASSFRDRTEQYF. The CDR3 coding sequence is TGTGCCAGCAGTTTCCGGGACAGGACCGAGCAGTACTTC.